This entry lists 14 T cell receptor beta chains sequenced from one sample in a study of blood T cell repertoires in COVID-19. The assay was immunoSEQ multiplex PCR, and TCRdb's table has in-frame clones only and misses some. This sample has about 300,000 clones, with approximately 84% found just once. Sequencing input: PBMCs or T cells enriched from blood (not recorded which). The origin of the receptors is a man in his thirties or forties who had recovered from COVID-19.

This rearrangement joins TRBV7-2 to TRBJ1-3, with no clear D. Trimming removed 3 bases at V and 1 base at J, with 13 bases between. CDR1 and CDR2 (germline): SGHTA, FQGNSA. This CDR3 is 16 amino acids long. The DNA for the CDR3 is TGTGCCAGCAGCTTTTTCACCCCAGCGTCTGGAAACACCATATATTTT. It is translated as CASSFFTPASGNTIYF.

The CDR3 nucleotides are TGTGCCAGCAGTGGGGGCCGATCCTACGAGCAGTACTTC. This translates into CASSGGRSYEQYF. The V and J genes are TRBV4-2 and TRBJ2-7, with D perhaps TRBD1 (6 bases). The CDR3 is made up of 13 amino acids. Germline lookup yields CDR1 LGHNA and CDR2 YNFKEQ. Trimming removed 6 bases from V and 1 base from J, with 10 bases in between.

This chain joins TRBV5-1 and TRBJ2-7; D is possibly TRBD1 (7 bases). The CDR3 loop spans 15 amino acids. Trimming removed 4 bases from V and 0 bases from J, with 14 bases in between. Per germline, CDR1 SGHRS and CDR2 YFSETQ. CDR3 nucleotides: TGCGCCAGCAGCCCAGGGGGGAGAGACTCCTACGAGCAGTACTTC. Translating gives CASSPGGRDSYEQYF.

This sequence joins TRBV7-6 and TRBJ2-1; 10 nucleotides line up with TRBD2. The CDR3 extends over 15 amino acids. CDR1 is SGHVS, CDR2 FNYEAQ, per germline. Trimming at V came to 5 bases and at J to 2 bases, leaving 3 bases not matched to a gene. CDR3 region: CASSVSGGPYNEQFF. CDR3 nucleotide sequence: TGTGCCAGCAGCGTTAGCGGGGGGCCCTACAATGAGCAGTTCTTC.

This clone was seen just once. This chain joins TRBV11-2 and TRBJ2-7, with D perhaps TRBD2 (5 bases). The CDR3 contains 14 residues. CDR1 is SGHAT and CDR2 is FQNNGV in the germline V gene. Between the trimmed V and J ends, which lost 1 base and 3 bases, there was a span of 10 bases. The CDR3 is CASSLGTSDYEQYF. The DNA for the CDR3 is TGTGCCAGCAGCTTAGGAACTAGTGACTACGAGCAGTACTTC.

This clone was counted only a few times. The chain employs TRBV2 and TRBJ1-5, with D unclear. Per the germline V gene, CDR1 is SNHLY and CDR2 is FYNNEI. Trimming cost V 6 bases and J 2 bases, with 14 bases left between them. There are 15 residues in the CDR3. Here the CDR3 reads CASRERQVGNQPQHF. DNA for the CDR3: TGTGCCAGCAGGGAAAGGCAGGTCGGCAATCAGCCCCAGCATTTT.

The V call is TRBV24-1, the J call TRBJ2-3, with D possibly TRBD1 on 6 matching bases. The length of the CDR3 is 13 residues. Trimming stripped 0 bases from V and 6 bases from J, with 6 bases between. Germline V gene sequence: CDR1 KGHDR, CDR2 SFDVKD. CDR3 DNA: TGTGCCACCAGTGATTTGAGGGGGGATACGCAGTATTTT. Its protein product is CATSDLRGDTQYF.

This chain links TRBV4-1 with TRBJ2-2; no clear D. The V gene lost 0 bases and the J gene lost 0 bases, with 8 bases spanning the gap. The CDR3 loop spans 16 amino acids. Germline V gene data show CDR1 as MGHRA and CDR2 as YSYEKL. CDR3 sequence reads: CASSQDRGPNTGELFF. Written as DNA, the CDR3 is TGCGCCAGCAGCCAAGATAGAGGCCCGAACACCGGGGAGCTGTTTTTT.

The CDR3 protein is CASSLASGTGTSTEAFF. The CDR3 nucleotides are TGCGCCAGCAGCTTGGCCTCCGGGACAGGCACCTCCACTGAAGCTTTCTTT. The chain links TRBV5-1 to TRBJ1-1; 8 positions match TRBD1. There are 17 residues in the CDR3. J lost 4 bases, V lost 0 bases, and 11 bases had no gene match. The V gene's germline CDR1 is SGHRS and CDR2 YFSETQ.

The chain's CDR3 is CAWSVQGFAGNTIYF. The DNA of the CDR3 is TGTGCCTGGAGTGTTCAGGGATTCGCTGGAAACACCATATATTTT. This sequence joins TRBV30 and TRBJ1-3; a weak D match, TRBD1 (5 bases). V lost 0 bases and J 2 bases, leaving 11 bases between the germline ends. This CDR3 is built from 15 residues. CDR1 and CDR2 (germline): GTSNPN, SVGIG (reference sequence).

This rearrangement joins TRBV27 to TRBJ1-6; TRBD1 might be the D (6 bases). The germline CDR1 and CDR2 sequences are MNHEY and SMNVEV (reference sequence). V was shortened by 9 bases and J by 6 bases, with 9 bases between the two germline ends. This CDR3 has 12 residues. The CDR3 protein is CARQGPNSPLHF. CDR3 sequence (DNA): TGTGCCAGGCAGGGGCCTAATTCACCCCTCCACTTT.

This clone was detected only a few times. As DNA, the CDR3 is TGTGCCAGTAGTATCGGGGGAGGGCCTCTCAGGTCCTACAATGAGCAGTTCTTC. Protein sequence: CASSIGGGPLRSYNEQFF. The chain recombines TRBV19 with TRBJ2-1; 7 bases align to TRBD2. Trimming cost V 3 bases and J 1 base; bases outside gene matches: 12. This CDR3 region has 18 residues. Germline V lookup: CDR1 LNHDA, CDR2 SQIVND (reference sequence). Combining the CDR3 with reference TRBV19 and TRBJ2-1 gives the whole variable domain DGGITQSPKYLFRKEGQNVTLSCEQNLNHDAMYWYRQDPGQGLRLIYYSQIVNDFQKGDIAEGYSVSREKKESFPLTVTSAQKNPTAFYLCASSIGGGPLRSYNEQFFGPGTRLTVL.

CDR3 loop: CASSQQALNTEAFF. The CDR3 DNA reads TGCGCCAGCAGCCAGCAGGCATTGAACACTGAAGCTTTCTTT. The chain carries TRBV4-1 and TRBJ1-1; no clear D gene. The CDR3 runs to 14 residues. V was shortened by 3 bases and J by 0 bases, with 8 bases between the two germline ends. Germline V CDR1 and CDR2: MGHRA, YSYEKL.

The chain combines TRBV15 with TRBJ2-7, with 7 bases lining up with TRBD2. This CDR3 is built from 15 residues. Germline trimming cut 0 bases from V and 9 bases from J; bases unmatched to any gene: 11. Germline V lookup: CDR1 LNHNV, CDR2 YYDKDF (reference sequence). The CDR3 sequence is CATSRDGLGEGGQYF. For the CDR3, the DNA is TGTGCCACCAGCAGAGATGGCTTGGGGGAGGGCGGGCAGTACTTC.